Below, one T cell receptor (beta chain) is given with its context. Its antigen is still unknown. The data are from a study of T cell responses to AZD1222 COVID-19 vaccine. Repertoires were generated with immunoSEQ multiplex PCR, while TCRdb's copy carries only in-frame clones and drops some. In the table there are more than 60,000 clones, about 88% of which are singletons. The study, taken as a whole, reports: Spike was spanned by vaccine-associated CD4 TCRs, which were dominant at 160-218 and 743-854. Females made up more of the donors, who were largely white British, and clonal diversity may have come out too low.

The receptor was derived from an adult in good health. The starting material was peripheral blood, obtained on day 0 of AZD1222 vaccination.

The CDR3 region is CASSFSGTGVPGTQYF. The CDR3 coding sequence is TGTGCCAGCAGTTTCTCCGGGACAGGGGTACCAGGGACCCAGTACTTC. The chain couples TRBV27 to TRBJ2-5; the match to TRBD1 covers 10 bases. V dropped 3 bases and J dropped 7; count of bases not matched to a gene: 11. CDR3 length: 16 amino acids. The germline CDR1 and CDR2 sequences are MNHEY and SMNVEV (reference sequence).